This T cell receptor (beta chain) was captured in a study of T cells expressing NK-cell markers. Study in general: Among eight sequenced donors, seven carried HCMV seropositivity while one was seronegative. Study results and caveats: Six donors carried dominant NKG2C+ clonotypes that made up about 1.0-7.0% of their CD8+ T cells.

TCRdb re-called the 5' RACE reads and gives one entry per CDR3 protein, without DNA. This table holds under 500,000 distinct CDR3 sequences. Germline loops: CDR1 SGHTA, CDR2 FQGNSA. The CDR3 runs 15 residues. With regard to this clonotype: The antigen remains unidentified.

The sample consisted of blood T cells: a sorted CD56 or NKG2C T cell subset, CD4+ or CD8+ T cells, or bulk PBMC T cells (not recorded which). This receptor was taken from a woman aged 18-69 years in good health. The V call is TRBV7-2, the J call TRBJ2-7; TCRdb's D call of TRBD2 is untestable without DNA. The CDR3 sequence: CASNDPGLAGYEQYF.